A single sample gave rise to the 23 T cell receptor beta chains below, sequenced in a study of T-cell reconstitution after alpha-beta-depleted transplantation in children listed by TCRdb under 2016. The sample's treatment or condition label, decoded: allogeneic hematopoietic cell transplantation with graft depleted of TCRalphabeta T cells and CD19 B cells. The receptor library was made with PCR. Sequencer: Illumina HiSeq 2500. TCR library preparation used molecular barcoding, with unique molecular identifiers applied to normalize quantification of the TCRbeta repertoire. TCRdb passed the public sequencing reads through fastp at Q25 and MiXCR, retaining productive beta sequences. Rows are combined by CDR3 protein, so each entry shows the most common genes and DNA. The sample table contains 700,000 to 850,000 distinct CDR3 sequences; only one count was recorded for less than 20% of them. Of the sample, around 5.3% falls within the top ten clones.

The starting material was PBMCs, mostly from graft donor cells, obtained 360 days after TCRalphabeta/CD19-depleted stem cell transplant. These TCRs come from a male patient younger than 18 who had a stem cell transplant for acute lymphoblastic leukemia, so the T cells may come from the graft donor.

V is TRBV25-1 and J is TRBJ2-7; TRBD1 aligns across 7 bases. The length of the CDR3 is 15 residues. The J segment lost 5 bases and the V segment lost 1 base, leaving 8 bases of the junction unmatched. Germline V lookup: CDR1 MGHDK, CDR2 SYGVNS. CDR3 loop: CASSEWGTAVHEQYF. The DNA for the CDR3 is TGTGCCAGCAGTGAATGGGGGACAGCAGTCCACGAGCAGTACTTC.

Only a few counts were recorded for this clonotype. The chain employs TRBV5-6 and TRBJ2-7; TRBD1 agrees at 7 bases. The CDR3 covers 15 residues. Trimming removed 5 bases from V and 3 bases from J; junction bases left unmatched: 11. The germline gives CDR1 SGHDT, CDR2 YYEEEE. The CDR3: CASRLRDSQVYEQYF. The CDR3 DNA reads TGTGCCAGCAGGCTCCGGGACAGCCAGGTCTACGAGCAGTACTTC.

A few counts support this clonotype. The chain employs TRBV27 and TRBJ2-5, with 9 positions matching TRBD1. This CDR3 has 15 residues. Germline assignment: CDR1 MNHEY and CDR2 SMNVEV (reference sequence). V shed 5 bases and J 5 bases; nucleotides not matched to a gene: 9. The chain's CDR3 is CASSPSGQGRETQYF. The CDR3 bases are TGTGCCAGCAGTCCCTCGGGACAGGGAAGGGAGACCCAGTACTTC.

The genes are TRBV6-5 and TRBJ2-5; D uncertain. The CDR3 consists of 15 residues. Trimming took off 0 bases at V and 5 bases at J, with 13 bases between the two ends. Germline V lookup: CDR1 MNHEY, CDR2 SVGAGI. The CDR3 loop is CASSYSMVVVETQYF. The DNA of the CDR3 is TGTGCCAGCAGTTACTCGATGGTAGTTGTGGAGACCCAGTACTTC.

This chain connects TRBV25-1 to TRBJ1-2; 8 bases align to TRBD1. The CDR3 runs 16 residues. Germline V gene sequence: CDR1 MGHDK, CDR2 SYGVNS. Trimming cost V 3 bases and J 6 bases; bases outside gene matches: 12. CDR3 sequence (DNA): TGTGCCAGCAGTGATCTCCCAGGGGGCGCGTATGATGGCTACACCTTC. Residues: CASSDLPGGAYDGYTF.

The chain joins TRBV19 to TRBJ2-1; D call uncertain. CDR1 is LNHDA, CDR2 SQIVND, per germline (reference sequence). Trimming shortened V by 3 bases and J by 1 base, and 10 bases separated the two germline ends. The CDR3 is 15 amino acids. The CDR3 is CASSISAQSYNEQFF. DNA of the CDR3: TGTGCCAGTAGTATTTCAGCCCAATCCTACAATGAGCAGTTCTTC.

This clonotype has only a few counts. The chain employs TRBV4-2 and TRBJ2-5, with a weak D call TRBD2 (6 bases). The ends were cut back, 4 bases at V and 5 bases at J, with 11 bases in the middle. CDR1 and CDR2 (germline): LGHNA, YNFKEQ. CDR3 length: 13 residues. DNA of the CDR3: TGTGCCAGCAGCCGCGCGGGGCCCGAGACCCAGTACTTC. It encodes CASSRAGPETQYF.

There are a few counts of this clonotype. The rearrangement links TRBV5-1 to TRBJ2-7, with D unclear. CDR1 is SGHRS, CDR2 YFSETQ, per germline. This CDR3 spans 15 amino acids. Trimming removed 1 base from V and 0 bases from J, with 11 bases in between. The CDR3 DNA reads as TGCGCCAGCAGCTTGAGGGCCACCAGCTCCTACGAGCAGTACTTC. Its protein is CASSLRATSSYEQYF.

V and J are TRBV4-2 and TRBJ2-7; 7 bases align to TRBD1. Germline V CDR1 and CDR2: LGHNA, YNFKEQ. The CDR3 length is 15 residues. V lost 4 bases and J lost 2; bases outside the gene matches: 8. The CDR3 region is CASSLSKDRTYEQYF. CDR3 nucleotides: TGTGCCAGCAGCCTATCGAAGGACAGGACCTACGAGCAGTACTTC.

At least ten counts were recorded for this clonotype. The chain carries TRBV29-1 and TRBJ2-2; 15 nucleotides match TRBD2. Germline CDR1 is SQVTM and CDR2 is ANQGSEA. Trimming removed 3 bases from V and 4 bases from J; junction bases left unmatched: 0. This CDR3 is 15 amino acids long. The CDR3 DNA follows: TGCAGCGTTGAGGGACTAGCGGGAGGCACCGGGGAGCTGTTTTTT. Translating it yields CSVEGLAGGTGELFF.

The V and J genes are TRBV5-1 and TRBJ2-1, with D perhaps TRBD2 (6 bases). The germline CDR1 and CDR2 sequences are SGHRS and YFSETQ. The ends were cut back, 2 bases at V and 3 bases at J, with 12 bases in the middle. This CDR3 spans 15 amino acids. CDR3 protein: CASSFGRDRYNEQFF. CDR3 DNA: TGCGCCAGCAGCTTTGGGCGGGACCGCTACAATGAGCAGTTCTTC.

The chain uses TRBV5-1 and TRBJ2-6; the D gene could be TRBD1 or TRBD2 (7 bases each). The germline V gene encodes CDR1 SGHRS and CDR2 YFSETQ. The V gene lost 0 bases and the J gene lost 1 base, with 14 bases spanning the gap. CDR3 length equals 18 residues. The CDR3 loop reads CASSLASGGGSGANVLTF. CDR3 bases: TGCGCCAGCAGCTTGGCTTCAGGGGGGGGTTCTGGGGCCAACGTCCTGACTTTC. The whole variable domain, remainder taken from reference TRBV5-1 and TRBJ2-6, is KAGVTQTPRYLIKTRGQQVTLSCSPISGHRSVSWYQQTPGQGLQFLFEYFSETQRNKGNFPGRFSGRQFSNSRSEMNVSTLELGDSALYLCASSLASGGGSGANVLTFGAGSRLTVL.

This clonotype came up many times. The chain employs TRBV5-1 and TRBJ2-1; 8 bases agree with TRBD2. Germline assignment: CDR1 SGHRS and CDR2 YFSETQ. Trimming took 4 bases from V and 5 from J; bases not matched to a gene: 5. There are 14 residues in the CDR3. CDR3 coding DNA: TGCGCCAGCAGCCCCCGGGGGGGGGACAATGAGCAGTTCTTC. Encoded protein: CASSPRGGDNEQFF.

J is TRBJ2-7 and V is TRBV4-1; D gene uncertain. CDR1 and CDR2 (germline): MGHRA, YSYEKL. V was clipped by 0 bases and J by 3 bases, with 18 bases between them. The CDR3 covers 17 residues. The CDR3 DNA sequence: TGCGCCAGCAGCCAAGATTGGCCGACGTACGTGGGCTACGAGCAGTACTTC. This sequence encodes CASSQDWPTYVGYEQYF.

Ten or more counts support this clonotype. The chain couples TRBV29-1 to TRBJ1-5; possible D gene TRBD1, 6 bases. This CDR3 comprises 14 residues. Germline V gives CDR1 SQVTM, CDR2 ANQGSEA. V was pared by 6 bases and J by 2 bases, with 14 bases between. CDR3 amino acids: CSVTTGLGNQPQHF. Written as DNA, the CDR3 is TGCAGCGTGACTACAGGGCTCGGCAATCAGCCCCAGCATTTT.

This clonotype has only a few counts. Sequence at one end of the junction differs from germline and may be a read error. This rearrangement joins TRBV10-3 to TRBJ2-2; weak D call: TRBD2 (5 bases). CDR1 and CDR2 (germline): ENHRY, SYGVKD. The CDR3 runs 15 residues. CDR3 amino acids: CAISLFSGNTGELFF. In DNA, the CDR3 is TGTGCCATCAGCTTATTTTCGGGGAACACTGGGGAGCTGTTTTTT.

This chain joins TRBV12-3 or TRBV12-4 and TRBJ2-5; 7 nucleotides align to TRBD2. J was trimmed by 4 bases and V by 3 bases; bases with no gene match: 11. The CDR3 has 16 amino acids. The CDR3 DNA sequence: TGTGCCAGCAGTTTCCGGGGGAGGGCCCTGGGAGAGACCCAGTACTTC. This gives the protein CASSFRGRALGETQYF.

The V and J genes are TRBV7-3 and TRBJ2-5; TRBD2 agrees at 9 bases. The CDR3 length is 15 residues. V was clipped by 1 base and J by 4 bases; unmatched bases: 4. Germline CDR1 and CDR2: SGHTA and FQGTGA. The CDR3 nucleotides read TGTGCCAGCAGCTTAAGCGGGAGGGGAGGAGAGACCCAGTACTTC. It codes for CASSLSGRGGETQYF.

This clonotype has just a few counts. The genes are TRBV4-1 and TRBJ2-5; 9 positions match TRBD1. Germline values: CDR1 MGHRA, CDR2 YSYEKL. The CDR3 spans 15 residues. After removal of 4 bases from V and 3 bases from J, the junction contained 6 bases not matched to a gene. Here the CDR3 DNA reads TGCGCCAGCAGCCGAGCGGGACAGGGAGAAGAGACCCAGTACTTC. Amino acid sequence: CASSRAGQGEETQYF.

The chain employs TRBV7-9 and TRBJ1-1; TRBD1 might be the D (5 bases). In germline, CDR1 is SEHNR, CDR2 FQNEAQ (reference sequence). The CDR3 consists of 16 residues. With 2 bases removed from V and 3 bases from J, the gap between germline ends came to 16 bases. The DNA of the CDR3 is TGTGCCAGCAGCTTAAGCGGGCGAGGGGAGGACACTGAAGCTTTCTTT. Protein: CASSLSGRGEDTEAFF. Drawing the rest from reference TRBV7-9 and TRBJ1-1, the complete variable domain is DTGVSQNPRHKITKRGQNVTFRCDPISEHNRLYWYRQTLGQGPEFLTYFQNEAQLEKSRLLSDRFSAERPKGSFSTLEIQRTEQGDSAMYLCASSLSGRGEDTEAFFGQGTRLTVV.

The chain recombines TRBV20-1 with TRBJ1-2; 9 positions agree with TRBD1. V trimming: 0 bases; J trimming: 4 bases; junction bases outside the gene matches: 9. The CDR3 consists of 16 residues. From germline, CDR1 is DFQATT and CDR2 SNEGSKA (reference sequence). The CDR3 DNA reads TGCAGTGCTAGAGATGCGGGAACAGGGGGCATCTATGGCTACACCTTC. This codes for CSARDAGTGGIYGYTF.

J is TRBJ1-4 and V is TRBV11-2; a weak D match, TRBD1 (6 bases). The CDR3 has 18 amino acids. Trimming shortened V by 4 bases and J by 2 bases, and 20 bases separated the two germline ends. Germline V gives CDR1 SGHAT, CDR2 FQNNGV. CDR3 protein: CASSSHWGPPSTNEKLFF. In DNA, the CDR3 is TGTGCCAGCAGCTCTCACTGGGGGCCCCCGAGCACTAATGAAAAACTGTTTTTT.

This clonotype was detected ten times or more. V gene TRBV12-3 or TRBV12-4 combines with J gene TRBJ1-2; the match to TRBD1 covers 7 bases. After removal of 6 bases from V and 4 bases from J, the junction contained 5 bases not matched to a gene. This CDR3 is 13 amino acids long. DNA for the CDR3: TGTGCCAGCAGCAAAGGGACAGTCTATGGCTACACCTTC. It yields the protein CASSKGTVYGYTF.